The clone carrying this T cell receptor beta chain appeared many times. Its antigen is still unknown. TCR beta CDR3 region amplification was performed from RNA transcripts. Initially, a first-round RT-PCR of the TCR CDR3 employed the HTBI primer set. TCRdb re-called the multiplex PCR reads with MiXCR, one entry per CDR3 protein. The top ten hold approximately 8.6% of the sample, which has about 300,000 distinct CDR3 sequences, 10% to 15% seen once. This sample is drawn from a study of T cells in Graves' hyperthyroidism and ophthalmopathy. The CDR3 has 11 residues. V lost 5 bases and J lost 14, with 13 bases in between. Newly diagnosed hyperthyroidism, duration under 2 months, in patients aged 18 to 65. On the basis of clinical symptoms, serum thyroxine and TRAb, thyroid ultrasound and orbital computed tomography, diagnoses were made. Study results and limitations: Ophthalmopathy got predicted by the model a median about 6.7 months before its onset. A 13 V-J model separated ophthalmopathy from stable hyperthyroidism.

What was sequenced was blood. The clonotype comes from a woman aged 30 to 39 with Graves' hyperthyroidism that later progressed to Graves' ophthalmopathy. The gene calls are TRBV12-3 or TRBV12-4 and TRBJ2-1; maybe TRBD1 (6 bases). CDR3 in DNA: TGTGCCAGCAGTCAAGGGACACTAGAGTTCTTC. It is translated as CASSQGTLEFF.